The clone carrying this T cell receptor (beta chain) was recorded at least ten times. This entry belongs to a study of T cells in Graves' hyperthyroidism and ophthalmopathy. Using RNA transcripts as the source, TCR beta CDR3 regions were amplified. TCR CDR3 underwent first-round RT-PCR with the HTBI primer set. MiXCR, applied by TCRdb to the multiplex PCR reads, yields one record per CDR3 protein. The sample carries over 200,000 distinct CDR3 sequences, roughly 14% recorded once. Germline values: CDR1 KGHSH, CDR2 LQKENI. CDR3 size: 15 residues. Trimming removed 3 bases from V and 0 bases from J, with 11 bases in between.

The sequence came from a woman in her 40s with Graves' hyperthyroidism that later progressed to Graves' ophthalmopathy. Sequenced material: blood. The chain joins TRBV18 to TRBJ1-2; no definite D call. The CDR3: CASSPGSSANYGYTF. CDR3 DNA: TGTGCCAGCTCACCCGGATCGTCAGCTAACTATGGCTACACCTTC.